What follows are 26 T cell receptor beta chains derived from one specimen sequenced in a study of CDR3 diversity in severe acne. TCRdb redid the calling of the PCR reads with MiXCR, one entry per CDR3 protein. The sample shows tens of thousands of distinct CDR3 sequences, 45% to 65% of them seen only once. Sequenced material: blood. These receptor sequences come from a male donor in good health, without acne.

This clonotype was detected ten times or more. The chain joins TRBV6-1 to TRBJ2-7; D not resolved. The germline V gene encodes CDR1 MNHNS and CDR2 SASEGT. V lost 2 bases and J lost 4, with 9 bases in between. The CDR3 consists of 13 residues. CDR3 sequence: CASSETPSYEQYF. As DNA, the CDR3 is TGTGCCAGCAGTGAAACCCCCTCTTACGAGCAGTACTTC.

This chain joins TRBV20-1 and TRBJ2-5; 16 bases align to TRBD2. CDR3 length: 15 residues. The germline V gene encodes CDR1 DFQATT and CDR2 SNEGSKA (reference sequence). V lost 6 bases to trimming and J lost 5 bases; unmatched junction nucleotides: 6. The CDR3 sequence is CSAGTSGRAGETQYF. The CDR3 DNA reads TGCAGTGCGGGGACTAGCGGGAGGGCCGGGGAGACCCAGTACTTC.

Remarks on this clonotype: One junction end disagrees with the germline gene, perhaps due to a read error. The CDR3 loop reads CASSFTSTGIDEKLFF. The CDR3 DNA is TGCGCCAGCAGTTTCACGTCGACAGGGATTGATGAAAAACTGTTTTTT. This rearrangement joins TRBV7-8 to TRBJ1-4, with TRBD1 matching over 7 bases. Germline V gene sequence: CDR1 SGHVS, CDR2 FQNEAQ. The CDR3 has 16 amino acids.

The chain has TRBV4-1 and TRBJ1-3; D uncertain. The V gene lost 3 bases and the J gene lost 4 bases, with 13 bases spanning the gap. CDR1 is MGHRA and CDR2 is YSYEKL in the germline V gene. This CDR3 contains 15 residues. CDR3 sequence: CASSHEGNGGNTIYF. CDR3 nucleotide sequence: TGCGCCAGCAGCCACGAAGGGAACGGCGGAAACACCATATATTTT.

This clonotype appeared a few times. This chain uses TRBV2 with TRBJ1-1, with D possibly TRBD1 on 6 matching bases. Trimming took 7 bases from V and 1 from J, leaving 16 bases between them. Germline V gene sequence: CDR1 SNHLY, CDR2 FYNNEI. The CDR3 is 15 amino acids. The CDR3 protein is CASKFLGQKNTEAFF. The CDR3 DNA is TGTGCCAGCAAGTTCCTCGGACAGAAGAACACTGAAGCTTTCTTT. Combining the CDR3 with reference TRBV2 and TRBJ1-1 gives the whole variable domain EPEVTQTPSHQVTQMGQEVILRCVPISNHLYFYWYRQILGQKVEFLVSFYNNEISEKSEIFDDQFSVERPDGSNFTLKIRSTKLEDSAMYFCASKFLGQKNTEAFFGQGTRLTVV.

This clonotype was seen just once. V gene TRBV2 combines with J gene TRBJ1-2; the D is unclear. Germline CDR1 and CDR2: SNHLY and FYNNEI. V was pared by 6 bases and J by 8 bases, with 10 bases between. This CDR3 has 11 amino acids. The CDR3 DNA reads TGTGCCAGCAGCCCCGAGGTGGGCTACACCTTC. Translation gives CASSPEVGYTF.

The chain links TRBV6-4 to TRBJ2-5, with TRBD2 matching 14 bases. CDR1 MRHNA and CDR2 SNTAGT come from the germline V gene. This CDR3 region has 17 residues. With V trimmed by 0 bases and J by 5 bases, 5 bases remained unmatched. In nucleotides, the CDR3 is TGTGCCAGCAGTGACTCGACTAGCGGGAGGGCCGGGGAGACCCAGTACTTC. Encoded protein: CASSDSTSGRAGETQYF.

The chain carries TRBV19 and TRBJ1-5; 7 positions match TRBD1. V lost 8 bases to trimming and J lost 1 base; unmatched junction nucleotides: 8. CDR1 LNHDA and CDR2 SQIVND come from the germline V gene (reference sequence). The CDR3 runs to 15 residues. In DNA, the CDR3 is TGTGCCAGTTCAGACAGGGCAGGCAGCAATCAGCCCCAGCATTTT. Its protein product is CASSDRAGSNQPQHF.

CDR3 loop: CATSSLSRDSRTEAFF. The CDR3 nucleotides are TGTGCCACCAGCTCATTAAGCCGGGACAGTAGGACTGAAGCTTTCTTT. The chain recombines TRBV24-1 with TRBJ1-1; 7 bases are shared with TRBD1. The germline V gene has CDR1 KGHDR and CDR2 SFDVKD. The CDR3 is made up of 16 amino acids. J gave up 5 bases and V 7 bases, and 15 bases lay outside the gene matches.

Here the CDR3 reads CASSLGDYGMYEQFF. CDR3 nucleotide sequence: TGTGCCAGCAGTTTAGGGGATTACGGGATGTATGAGCAGTTCTTC. The chain is built from TRBV12-3 or TRBV12-4 and TRBJ2-1; possibly TRBD2 for D (5 bases). CDR3 length: 15 amino acids. The ends were cut back, 1 base at V and 8 bases at J, with 15 bases in the middle.

The chain uses TRBV29-1 and TRBJ1-4; TRBD1 is a possible D gene (6 bases). From germline, CDR1 is SQVTM and CDR2 ANQGSEA. This CDR3 has 15 amino acids. V dropped 4 bases and J dropped 0 bases, with 12 bases sitting between them. CDR3 bases: TGCAGCGTTGGGGGTGGGGGCACAACTAATGAAAAACTGTTTTTT. Protein: CSVGGGGTTNEKLFF.

For this clonotype: The conserved phenylalanine or tryptophan normally closing the CDR3 is absent here, so this likely arose from a read error. The DNA is omitted, as the CDR3 cannot be located on it reliably, and the CDR3 follows TCRdb's listing. V and J are TRBV7-3 and TRBJ1-6. Including both end residues, the CDR3 is 15 amino acids long. Per the germline V gene, CDR1 is SGHTA and CDR2 is FQGTGA. The CDR3: CASSLQGGDASPPHS.

This chain uses TRBV7-6 with TRBJ2-1, with D possibly matching TRBD1 (6 bases). Per germline, CDR1 SGHVS and CDR2 FNYEAQ. V gave up 1 base and J gave up 0 bases, with 10 bases separating them. This CDR3 contains 16 residues. The CDR3 sequence: CASSLEGDSSYNEQFF. The CDR3 DNA follows: TGTGCCAGCAGCTTAGAGGGGGATAGCTCCTACAATGAGCAGTTCTTC.

This clonotype is categorized as large (0.1 to 1%). The chain recombines TRBV11-2 with TRBJ2-7; the D call may be TRBD1 or TRBD2 (5 bases each). CDR1 and CDR2 (germline): SGHAT, FQNNGV. This CDR3 is built from 13 residues. V was cut by 5 bases and J by 6 bases, with 14 bases left in between. This chain's CDR3 is CASSPGTISEQYF. The CDR3 DNA is TGTGCCAGCAGCCCCGGGACCATCTCCGAGCAGTACTTC.

This sequence joins TRBV7-9 and TRBJ2-3; no definite D call. In germline, CDR1 is SEHNR, CDR2 FQNEAQ (reference sequence). This CDR3 spans 14 amino acids. Between the trimmed V and J ends, which lost 1 base and 6 bases, there was a span of 11 bases. The CDR3 sequence: CASSLGGNEDTQYF. CDR3 nucleotides: TGTGCCAGCAGCTTAGGAGGCAACGAGGATACGCAGTATTTT.

This chain uses TRBV28 with TRBJ1-1, with TRBD1 as a possible D gene (5 bases). The ends were cut back, 4 bases at V and 3 bases at J, with 15 bases in the middle. The germline V gene encodes CDR1 MDHEN and CDR2 SYDVKM. The CDR3 totals 15 residues. CDR3 sequence (DNA): TGTGCCAGCAGTTATTTAGGGGCCGGGGACACTGAAGCTTTCTTT. It encodes CASSYLGAGDTEAFF. The variable domain in full, with the rest retrieved from reference TRBV28 and TRBJ1-1, is DVKVTQSSRYLVKRTGEKVFLECVQDMDHENMFWYRQDPGLGLRLIYFSYDVKMKEKGDIPEGYSVSREKKERFSLILESASTNQTSMYLCASSYLGAGDTEAFFGQGTRLTVV.

The chain recombines TRBV7-8 with TRBJ2-1, with D perhaps TRBD1 (6 bases). The CDR3 runs to 19 residues. Germline V gene lookup returns CDR1 SGHVS and CDR2 FQNEAQ. Trimming pared 1 base from V and 6 bases from J, leaving 25 bases between. CDR3 DNA: TGTGCCAGCAGCTTAGGAGTACAGGGTACCACTGGGTTTATCAATGAGCAGTTCTTC. This encodes CASSLGVQGTTGFINEQFF.

The chain combines TRBV28 with TRBJ2-4, with D hard to call. V dropped 7 bases and J dropped 3 bases, with 22 bases sitting between them. The CDR3 has 17 amino acids. The germline CDR1 and CDR2 sequences are MDHEN and SYDVKM. The CDR3 spells CASTLRMTQVGKNIQYF. Here the CDR3 DNA reads TGTGCCAGCACCCTGAGGATGACCCAAGTGGGCAAAAACATTCAGTACTTC.

With respect to this clonotype: At one boundary the junction diverges from the germline segment, which might be a read error. The chain carries TRBV7-9 and TRBJ2-7; 10 nucleotides align to TRBD1. This CDR3 region has 17 residues. From germline, CDR1 is SEHNR and CDR2 FQNEAQ (reference sequence). CDR3 DNA sequence: TGCGCCAGCAGCCAAGGGCTTCCGGGACAGGGGAGCTACGAGCAGTACTTC. Its translation: CASSQGLPGQGSYEQYF.

This clonotype is judged medium-sized. V gene TRBV10-1 combines with J gene TRBJ2-1; TRBD2 matches 8 bases. The V gene's germline CDR1 is WNHNN and CDR2 SYGVQD (reference sequence). This CDR3 contains 16 residues. J was trimmed by 0 bases and V by 2 bases; bases with no gene match: 3. The CDR3 region has the DNA TGCGCCAGCAGTGAGGGCGGGGGGTCCTCCTACAATGAGCAGTTCTTC. This encodes CASSEGGGSSYNEQFF.

This clonotype was seen ten or more times. The chain joins TRBV2 to TRBJ2-7; D is undetermined. Trimming removed 0 bases from V and 1 base from J, with 16 bases in between. There are 17 residues in the CDR3. Germline CDR1 SNHLY, CDR2 FYNNEI. The CDR3 loop is CASSEAPRAVNSYEQYF. CDR3 coding DNA: TGTGCCAGCAGTGAAGCGCCACGGGCAGTAAATTCCTACGAGCAGTACTTC. Using reference TRBV2 and TRBJ2-7 for the parts outside the CDR3, the full variable domain is EPEVTQTPSHQVTQMGQEVILRCVPISNHLYFYWYRQILGQKVEFLVSFYNNEISEKSEIFDDQFSVERPDGSNFTLKIRSTKLEDSAMYFCASSEAPRAVNSYEQYFGPGTRLTVT.

This rearrangement joins TRBV29-1 to TRBJ2-5, with 8 bases lining up with TRBD1. V was pared by 7 bases and J by 1 base, with 5 bases of the junction left unmatched. The CDR3 covers 13 residues. Germline loops: CDR1 SQVTM, CDR2 ANQGSEA. CDR3 coding DNA: TGCAGCGCCGAACAGGGGGGCCAAGAGACCCAGTACTTC. This translates into CSAEQGGQETQYF.

The chain uses TRBV25-1 and TRBJ1-4; no definite D call. V was shortened by 5 bases and J by 11 bases, with 9 bases between the two germline ends. Germline loops: CDR1 MGHDK, CDR2 SYGVNS. This CDR3 region has 11 residues. The CDR3 DNA is TGTGCCAGCAGTTTTGCCCGGAAACTGTTTTTT. Amino acids: CASSFARKLFF.

The V call is TRBV5-6, the J call TRBJ1-2; 8 nucleotides agree with TRBD1. The length of the CDR3 is 14 residues. Germline V CDR1 and CDR2: SGHDT, YYEEEE. V trimming: 3 bases; J trimming: 4 bases; junction bases outside the gene matches: 5. CDR3 nucleotides: TGTGCCAGCAGCTCGACAGGGGCGACCTATGGCTACACCTTC. This codes for CASSSTGATYGYTF.

The chain carries TRBV7-9 and TRBJ1-4, with D possibly TRBD1 on 5 matching bases. Germline V gene data show CDR1 as SEHNR and CDR2 as FQNEAQ (reference sequence). The CDR3 is made up of 13 amino acids. The V gene lost 4 bases and the J gene lost 5 bases, with 8 bases spanning the gap. This chain's CDR3 is CASSWGINEKLFF. Written as DNA, the CDR3 is TGTGCCAGCAGCTGGGGGATAAATGAAAAACTGTTTTTT.

Comments on this clonotype: A junction end diverges from the germline sequence, so it may reflect a read error. The chain employs TRBV10-3 and TRBJ2-7; TRBD1 aligns across 7 bases. The CDR3 covers 15 residues. Germline lookup yields CDR1 ENHRY and CDR2 SYGVKD. CDR3 sequence: CAISESEGTAYERYF. The CDR3 DNA reads as TGTGCCATCAGTGAATCTGAAGGGACAGCCTACGAGCGGTACTTC.